The T cell receptor beta chain described here comes from a study of blood T cell repertoires in COVID-19. Using immunoSEQ multiplex PCR, the repertoire was profiled, and TCRdb retains in-frame clones only, with some absent. The sample consists of some 150,000 clones, about 80% of them appearing once. CDR1 is MDHEN, CDR2 SYDVKM, per germline. This CDR3 comprises 14 residues. Trimming took 5 bases from V and 2 from J, leaving 12 bases between them. The chain combines TRBV28 with TRBJ1-1, with D perhaps TRBD1 (5 bases). The sequence came from a man aged 65-85 years with acute or convalescent COVID-19. Sequences were obtained from peripheral blood. DNA of the CDR3: TGTGCCAGCAGTGGAGGGGCCGACAACACTGAAGCTTTCTTT. Translating it yields CASSGGADNTEAFF. Full variable domain (rest looked up from reference TRBV28 and TRBJ1-1): DVKVTQSSRYLVKRTGEKVFLECVQDMDHENMFWYRQDPGLGLRLIYFSYDVKMKEKGDIPEGYSVSREKKERFSLILESASTNQTSMYLCASSGGADNTEAFFGQGTRLTVV.